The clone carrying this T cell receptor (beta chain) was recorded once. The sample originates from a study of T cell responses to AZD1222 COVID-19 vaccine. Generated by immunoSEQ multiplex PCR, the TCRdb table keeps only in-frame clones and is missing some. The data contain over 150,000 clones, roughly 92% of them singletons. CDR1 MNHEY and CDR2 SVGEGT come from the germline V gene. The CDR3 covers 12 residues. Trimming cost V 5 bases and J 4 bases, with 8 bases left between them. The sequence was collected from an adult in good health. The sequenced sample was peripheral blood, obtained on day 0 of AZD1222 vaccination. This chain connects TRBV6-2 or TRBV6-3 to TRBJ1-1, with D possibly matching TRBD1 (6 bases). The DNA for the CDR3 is TGTGCCAGCAGTAAGGGGGGCACTGAAGCTTTCTTT. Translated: CASSKGGTEAFF.